The 32 T cell receptor beta chains below all came from one sample that was sequenced in a study of blood T cell repertoires in COVID-19. Sequenced by immunoSEQ multiplex PCR; TCRdb stores in-frame clones only, minus some. The data show about 140,000 clones, with approximately 86% seen just once and 5% to 6% held by the top ten. The specimen sequenced was peripheral blood. All receptors derive from a human donor in a cohort sampled during active COVID-19.

J is TRBJ2-3 and V is TRBV5-1, with D unresolved. Germline CDR1 SGHRS, CDR2 YFSETQ. The V end lost 2 bases, the J end lost 0 bases, and 4 bases lay between the germline ends. The CDR3 extends over 13 amino acids. In nucleotides, the CDR3 is TGCGCCAGCAGCTTTCCTAGCACAGATACGCAGTATTTT. It yields the protein CASSFPSTDTQYF.

The V gene is TRBV5-1, the J gene TRBJ1-5, with TRBD1 matching 9 bases. Germline lookup yields CDR1 SGHRS and CDR2 YFSETQ. The length of the CDR3 is 17 residues. Trimming removed 4 bases from V and 3 bases from J; junction bases left unmatched: 11. The CDR3 loop reads CASSPPRQGVNNQPQHF. The CDR3 nucleotides read TGCGCCAGCAGCCCGCCGAGACAGGGGGTAAACAATCAGCCCCAGCATTTT.

The V gene is TRBV2, the J gene TRBJ1-4; 9 bases align to TRBD1. V shed 6 bases, J shed 8 bases, and the junction held 10 bases outside the gene matches. Germline CDR1 SNHLY, CDR2 FYNNEI. This CDR3 spans 15 amino acids. CDR3: CASRPGQGAREKLFF. The CDR3 nucleotides read TGTGCCAGCAGACCGGGACAGGGTGCAAGAGAAAAACTGTTTTTT.

This clone was observed a few times. This chain uses TRBV6-5 with TRBJ1-2, with a possible D match to TRBD1 (5 bases). The length of the CDR3 is 15 residues. From germline, CDR1 is MNHEY and CDR2 SVGAGI. The germline V and J ends were trimmed by 6 bases and 5 bases, with 19 bases remaining between them. The CDR3, as DNA: TGTGCCAGCAGGTACCCCCTGGGGGGTAGGTATGGCTACACCTTC. Encoded protein: CASRYPLGGRYGYTF.

The gene calls are TRBV28 and TRBJ2-1; D gene uncertain. The CDR3 sequence is 12 residues long. Germline V CDR1 and CDR2: MDHEN, SYDVKM. V dropped 6 bases and J dropped 9 bases, with 12 bases sitting between them. CDR3 protein: CASSYLEIEQFF. CDR3 in DNA: TGTGCCAGCAGCTATCTTGAGATTGAGCAGTTCTTC. The variable domain in full, completed from reference TRBV28 and TRBJ2-1, reads DVKVTQSSRYLVKRTGEKVFLECVQDMDHENMFWYRQDPGLGLRLIYFSYDVKMKEKGDIPEGYSVSREKKERFSLILESASTNQTSMYLCASSYLEIEQFFGPGTRLTVL.

This chain joins TRBV24-1 and TRBJ2-3; no clear D. Germline CDR1 and CDR2: KGHDR and SFDVKD. The CDR3 runs 16 residues. V was pared by 5 bases and J by 1 base, with 15 bases between. The CDR3 reads CATSGPGSTRTDTQYF. The CDR3 DNA reads as TGTGCCACCAGTGGACCGGGTTCAACTCGCACAGATACGCAGTATTTT.

The V call is TRBV27, the J call TRBJ1-6, with no clear D. The V gene's germline CDR1 is MNHEY and CDR2 SMNVEV (reference sequence). V was pared by 3 bases and J by 3 bases, with 9 bases between. This CDR3 spans 15 amino acids. CDR3 amino acids: CASSLMRSYNSPLHF. Here the CDR3 DNA reads TGTGCCAGCAGTTTGATGAGGAGCTATAATTCACCCCTCCACTTT.

This clone turned up a few times. The chain combines TRBV2 with TRBJ1-6; D ambiguous. The CDR3 runs to 15 residues. Germline V gene sequence: CDR1 SNHLY, CDR2 FYNNEI. V was shortened by 5 bases and J by 6 bases, with 14 bases between the two germline ends. The CDR3, as DNA: TGTGCCAGCAGTTTGGCCAAAACCAGTAATTCACCCCTCCACTTT. Amino acids: CASSLAKTSNSPLHF.

For this clone: A read error may produce the germline difference seen at one junction end. The V call is TRBV19, the J call TRBJ1-5; 10 bases map to TRBD1. This CDR3 is built from 14 residues. Germline V lookup: CDR1 LNHDA, CDR2 SQIVND (reference sequence). CDR3 loop: CASSSGPGTGAQHF. CDR3 DNA sequence: TGTGCCAGTAGTTCTGGCCCCGGGACAGGGGCCCAACATTTT.

This clone was seen only a few times. The J gene is TRBJ1-1, the V gene TRBV14; D gene ambiguous. V lost 1 base, J lost 0 bases, and 9 bases lay in between. CDR1 and CDR2 (germline): SGHDN, FVKESK. This CDR3 region has 15 residues. CDR3 sequence reads: CASSQVDSMNTEAFF. DNA for the CDR3: TGTGCCAGCAGCCAAGTCGACTCCATGAACACTGAAGCTTTCTTT.

CDR3 loop: CASSARRDRGSEKLFF. CDR3 in DNA: TGTGCCAGCAGTGCCCGCCGGGACAGGGGTAGTGAAAAACTGTTTTTT. The rearrangement joins TRBV6-1 to TRBJ1-4; 10 bases match TRBD1. Germline assignment: CDR1 MNHNS and CDR2 SASEGT. The trim removed 4 bases at V and 7 bases at J, leaving 9 bases unmatched. CDR3 length equals 16 residues.

The rearrangement joins TRBV2 to TRBJ1-1; no definite D call. CDR3 length equals 13 residues. Trimming stripped 6 bases from V and 1 base from J, with 9 bases between. CDR1 and CDR2 from the germline V gene are SNHLY and FYNNEI. The CDR3 DNA follows: TGTGCCAGCAGATTTACAGAGAACACTGAAGCTTTCTTT. Protein: CASRFTENTEAFF.

This chain uses TRBV5-8 with TRBJ2-7, with D perhaps matching TRBD2 (6 bases). Germline V lookup: CDR1 SGHTS, CDR2 YDEGEE. The CDR3 runs to 14 residues. Trimming cost V 4 bases and J 7 bases, with 18 bases left between them. In nucleotides, the CDR3 is TGTGCCAGCAGCAGCCGGGACTGGGGTTTAGAGCAGTACTTC. Its translation is CASSSRDWGLEQYF.

This clone was seen only once. CDR3 residues: CASSDFYEQYF. The CDR3 DNA reads TGTGCCAGCAGTGACTTCTACGAGCAGTACTTC. The chain carries TRBV2 and TRBJ2-7; D remains unclear. Germline-derived CDR1 and CDR2 are SNHLY and FYNNEI. The CDR3 has 11 residues. V lost 3 bases and J 3 bases, leaving 3 bases between the germline ends.

The gene calls are TRBV4-1 and TRBJ2-4, with 11 nucleotides matching TRBD2. The CDR3 covers 18 residues. The V gene's germline CDR1 is MGHRA and CDR2 YSYEKL. The V segment lost 1 base and the J segment 0 bases; nucleotides outside the gene matches: 5. The CDR3 is CASSQGLAGSLAKNIQYF. The CDR3 DNA reads as TGCGCCAGCAGCCAAGGACTAGCGGGGTCCCTAGCCAAAAACATTCAGTACTTC.

V and J are TRBV14 and TRBJ2-5; D gene uncertain. This CDR3 contains 14 residues. Germline V gives CDR1 SGHDN, CDR2 FVKESK. V was clipped by 2 bases and J by 2 bases, with 9 bases between them. The CDR3 region has the DNA TGTGCCAGCAGCCAATCTCGGGTACAAGAGACCCAGTACTTC. Protein product: CASSQSRVQETQYF.

The V call is TRBV11-2, the J call TRBJ2-7; 7 nucleotides agree with TRBD1. J gave up 2 bases and V 5 bases, and 9 bases lay outside the gene matches. Germline CDR1 and CDR2: SGHAT and FQNNGV. The CDR3 has 15 residues. In DNA form, the CDR3 reads TGTGCCAGCAGCGTCCGCCCGGGACAGACCTACGAGCAGTACTTC. Translation: CASSVRPGQTYEQYF.

The V call is TRBV4-2, the J call TRBJ2-1, with D maybe TRBD2 (6 bases). From germline, CDR1 is LGHNA and CDR2 YNFKEQ. The ends were cut back, 1 base at V and 7 bases at J, with 11 bases in the middle. The CDR3 totals 14 residues. This CDR3 reads CASSQAGERNEQFF. The CDR3 bases are TGTGCCAGCAGCCAAGCGGGAGAGAGGAATGAGCAGTTCTTC.

The gene calls are TRBV3-1 (or the pseudogene TRBV3-2) and TRBJ2-2, with TRBD1 matching over 10 bases. Germline V gene lookup returns CDR1 LGHDT and CDR2 YNNKEL (reference sequence). The trim removed 1 base at V and 8 bases at J, leaving 13 bases unmatched. CDR3 length: 18 amino acids. The CDR3: CASSQVFGTGVIRGELFF. CDR3 nucleotides: TGTGCCAGCAGCCAAGTCTTCGGGACAGGGGTTATCAGAGGGGAGCTGTTTTTT.

This chain joins TRBV10-3 and TRBJ1-6; D uncertain. CDR1 is ENHRY and CDR2 is SYGVKD in the germline V gene. The CDR3 covers 15 residues. Trimming shortened V by 0 bases and J by 7 bases, and 10 bases separated the two germline ends. The CDR3 DNA follows: TGTGCCATCAGTGAGTCGGGATCGGGGAATTCACCCCTCCACTTT. It is translated as CAISESGSGNSPLHF.

The chain joins TRBV7-9 to TRBJ2-5; TRBD2 might be the D (6 bases). The germline gives CDR1 SEHNR, CDR2 FQNEAQ (reference sequence). Trimming left V 10 bases short and J 5 bases short, with 20 bases between. This CDR3 contains 14 residues. CDR3 amino acids: CATSASGGMETQYF. DNA of the CDR3: TGTGCCACGTCAGCCAGCGGAGGGATGGAGACCCAGTACTTC.

This clone occurred once. J is TRBJ2-7 and V is TRBV28; 10 positions agree with TRBD2. The CDR3 contains 15 residues. Germline CDR1 is MDHEN and CDR2 is SYDVKM. Germline trimming cut 3 bases from V and 2 bases from J; bases unmatched to any gene: 4. CDR3 in DNA: TGTGCCAGCAGTTTGCCCGGGACTAGCGCCTACGAGCAGTACTTC. Translating it yields CASSLPGTSAYEQYF.

This clone was observed a single time. This sequence joins TRBV28 and TRBJ1-6; 8 bases align to TRBD1. CDR3 length: 16 amino acids. With V trimmed by 5 bases and J by 2 bases, 5 bases remained unmatched. Germline V lookup: CDR1 MDHEN, CDR2 SYDVKM. In DNA, the CDR3 is TGTGCCAGCAGTCCTCCGGACAGGGCCTATAATTCACCCCTCCACTTT. This sequence encodes CASSPPDRAYNSPLHF.

This chain connects TRBV19 to TRBJ2-7; D is perhaps TRBD1 (6 bases). There are 16 residues in the CDR3. Trimming left V 3 bases short and J 4 bases short, with 19 bases between. Germline CDR1 and CDR2: LNHDA and SQIVND (reference sequence). DNA for the CDR3: TGTGCCAGTAGTATGGTTGGCACAGGGACCTCATACGAGCAGTACTTC. Protein sequence: CASSMVGTGTSYEQYF.

The chain joins TRBV18 to TRBJ1-2; D ambiguous. There are 14 residues in the CDR3. V lost 2 bases and J lost 2, with 9 bases in between. The V gene's germline CDR1 is KGHSH and CDR2 LQKENI. CDR3 protein: CASSPAGSNYGYTF. In nucleotides, the CDR3 is TGTGCCAGCTCACCAGCCGGGTCAAACTATGGCTACACCTTC.

J is TRBJ2-2 and V is TRBV27, with 7 bases fitting TRBD1. CDR1 MNHEY and CDR2 SMNVEV come from the germline V gene (reference sequence). The V segment lost 4 bases and the J segment 3 bases; nucleotides outside the gene matches: 2. The CDR3 spans 14 residues. In nucleotides, the CDR3 is TGTGCCAGCAGTTCTCAGGGGGACACCGGGGAGCTGTTTTTT. Its protein is CASSSQGDTGELFF.

The V and J genes are TRBV7-2 and TRBJ2-3, with 7 bases that match TRBD2. The junction had 4 bases not matched to a gene; V was cut back by 4 bases and J by 0 bases. The CDR3 has 15 residues. The germline V gene encodes CDR1 SGHTA and CDR2 FQGNSA. DNA for the CDR3: TGTGCCAGCAGCTCCCCGGGGGGTAGCACAGATACGCAGTATTTT. It is translated as CASSSPGGSTDTQYF.

The genes are TRBV7-2 and TRBJ1-5; D is unclear. The germline V gene has CDR1 SGHTA and CDR2 FQGNSA. V was trimmed by 1 base and J by 6 bases, leaving 16 bases between them. The CDR3 is 16 residues long. The CDR3 reads CASSLGVRRSSQPQHF. The CDR3 nucleotides are TGTGCCAGCAGCTTAGGGGTACGGAGATCCTCTCAGCCCCAGCATTTT.

This clone was seen more than once but under ten times. The rearrangement joins TRBV14 to TRBJ2-1; tentative D call: TRBD2 (6 bases). Trimming stripped 0 bases from V and 4 bases from J, with 19 bases between. Germline V gene data show CDR1 as SGHDN and CDR2 as FVKESK. The length of the CDR3 is 18 residues. CDR3 amino acids: CASSQDYSGGAGYNEQFF. Written as DNA, the CDR3 is TGTGCCAGCAGCCAAGATTATTCAGGTGGGGCGGGGTACAATGAGCAGTTCTTC.

The chain employs TRBV2 and TRBJ2-2; TRBD2 aligns across 10 bases. The CDR3 consists of 15 residues. V dropped 6 bases and J dropped 7; count of bases not matched to a gene: 8. Looked up from germline, CDR1 is SNHLY and CDR2 is FYNNEI. The DNA for the CDR3 is TGTGCCAGCAGCGGACTAGCGGCTAGAGACGGGGAGCTGTTTTTT. It codes for CASSGLAARDGELFF.

The gene calls are TRBV20-1 and TRBJ1-5; D not certain. CDR3 length: 13 residues. The germline V and J ends were trimmed by 3 bases and 4 bases, with 10 bases remaining between them. Germline V gene data show CDR1 as DFQATT and CDR2 as SNEGSKA (reference sequence). The CDR3 loop reads CSASRQLNQPQHF. In DNA form, the CDR3 reads TGCAGTGCTAGTCGTCAGTTAAATCAGCCCCAGCATTTT.

In its sample, this clone was seen a few times. This chain links TRBV5-1 with TRBJ1-1; 8 bases agree with TRBD1. V trimming: 5 bases; J trimming: 0 bases; junction bases outside the gene matches: 3. CDR1 SGHRS and CDR2 YFSETQ come from the germline V gene. CDR3 length equals 14 residues. CDR3: CASSRTGMNTEAFF. The CDR3 DNA follows: TGCGCCAGCAGTAGGACAGGGATGAACACTGAAGCTTTCTTT. The full variable domain, rest sourced from reference TRBV5-1 and TRBJ1-1, is KAGVTQTPRYLIKTRGQQVTLSCSPISGHRSVSWYQQTPGQGLQFLFEYFSETQRNKGNFPGRFSGRQFSNSRSEMNVSTLELGDSALYLCASSRTGMNTEAFFGQGTRLTVV.